The 11 T cell receptor beta chains in this list originate from one sample, sequenced in a study of blood T cell repertoires in COVID-19. TCRdb's copy holds only in-frame clones and misses some; the assay was immunoSEQ multiplex PCR. The sample includes 86,000 or so clones, 82% of them seen just once. Sequencing used peripheral blood. Every receptor here comes from an elderly woman with acute or convalescent COVID-19.

The CDR3, as DNA: TGCGCCAGCAGCCCCCCCCTAAAACCCGGTTCAGATACGCAGTATTTT. Translation gives CASSPPLKPGSDTQYF. V usage is TRBV5-1 and J usage is TRBJ2-3; no clear D gene. V dropped 4 bases and J dropped 4 bases, with 19 bases sitting between them. The CDR3 contains 16 residues. Germline-derived CDR1 and CDR2 are SGHRS and YFSETQ.

This rearrangement joins TRBV5-5 to TRBJ2-5; 8 nucleotides align to TRBD2. Germline loops: CDR1 SGHKS, CDR2 YYEKEE (reference sequence). The CDR3 sequence is 14 residues long. V gave up 4 bases and J gave up 2 bases; unmatched junction bases: 4. The CDR3 spells CASSPGGVQETQYF. The CDR3 nucleotides read TGTGCCAGCAGCCCGGGAGGGGTTCAAGAGACCCAGTACTTC.

The genes are TRBV24-1 and TRBJ2-1, with 7 positions matching TRBD2. Per germline, CDR1 KGHDR and CDR2 SFDVKD. CDR3 length: 15 amino acids. The junction had 4 bases not matched to a gene; V was cut back by 3 bases and J by 3 bases. CDR3 sequence: CATSDARDYYNEQFF. Written as DNA, the CDR3 is TGTGCCACCAGTGATGCCCGGGACTACTACAATGAGCAGTTCTTC.

The chain joins TRBV3-1 (or the pseudogene TRBV3-2) to TRBJ2-7; D remains ambiguous. V gave up 6 bases and J gave up 0 bases, with 6 bases separating them. CDR1 and CDR2 from the germline V gene are LGHDT and YNNKEL (reference sequence). This CDR3 is built from 12 residues. The CDR3 is CASSLSSYEQYF. In DNA form, the CDR3 reads TGTGCCAGCAGTCTGAGCTCCTACGAGCAGTACTTC.

The V gene is TRBV5-8, the J gene TRBJ1-1; 7 bases match TRBD1. The CDR3 loop spans 15 amino acids. V shed 1 base, J shed 3 bases, and the junction held 6 bases outside the gene matches. Germline V lookup: CDR1 SGHTS, CDR2 YDEGEE. DNA for the CDR3: TGTGCCAGCAGCTTGTGGAAGGGGGCGGACACTGAAGCTTTCTTT. It yields the protein CASSLWKGADTEAFF.

The genes are TRBV5-6 and TRBJ2-1; maybe TRBD2 (6 bases). The V gene lost 0 bases and the J gene lost 2 bases, with 15 bases spanning the gap. The CDR3 consists of 17 residues. The germline gives CDR1 SGHDT, CDR2 YYEEEE. CDR3 loop: CASSLAFGSGTYNEQFF. The CDR3 DNA sequence: TGTGCCAGCAGCTTGGCCTTTGGTAGCGGTACCTACAATGAGCAGTTCTTC.

V gene TRBV5-1 combines with J gene TRBJ2-7; 7 nucleotides line up with TRBD1. Germline trimming cut 2 bases from V and 3 bases from J; bases unmatched to any gene: 11. The CDR3 has 16 amino acids. Germline CDR1 reads SGHRS; CDR2 reads YFSETQ. CDR3 sequence (DNA): TGCGCCAGCAGCTTTGGGAGAGGGGGCGAGGGCTACGAGCAGTACTTC. Its translation: CASSFGRGGEGYEQYF. The whole variable domain, filled in from reference TRBV5-1 and TRBJ2-7, reads KAGVTQTPRYLIKTRGQQVTLSCSPISGHRSVSWYQQTPGQGLQFLFEYFSETQRNKGNFPGRFSGRQFSNSRSEMNVSTLELGDSALYLCASSFGRGGEGYEQYFGPGTRLTVT.

A single count supports this clone. V and J are TRBV4-2 and TRBJ2-1; 11 positions match TRBD2. The junction had 9 bases not matched to a gene; V was cut back by 0 bases and J by 8 bases. The CDR3 loop spans 17 amino acids. Germline V gene data show CDR1 as LGHNA and CDR2 as YNFKEQ. The CDR3 DNA reads TGTGCCAGCAGCCAAGAAACAGCTAGCGGGAGGTTTCATGAGCAGTTCTTC. Translation gives CASSQETASGRFHEQFF.

The chain joins TRBV28 to TRBJ1-2, with 9 positions matching TRBD1. The CDR3 length is 13 residues. CDR1 is MDHEN, CDR2 SYDVKM, per germline. V was clipped by 5 bases and J by 5 bases; unmatched bases: 3. The CDR3: CASSVTGGYGYTF. DNA for the CDR3: TGTGCCAGCAGTGTGACAGGGGGGTATGGCTACACCTTC.

The chain employs TRBV7-2 and TRBJ1-2; 7 nucleotides match TRBD1. CDR1 SGHTA and CDR2 FQGNSA come from the germline V gene. V dropped 4 bases and J dropped 4; count of bases not matched to a gene: 12. The CDR3 runs 16 residues. The CDR3 here is CASSSARRGQGYGYTF. The CDR3 DNA reads as TGTGCCAGCAGCTCAGCTCGGAGGGGGCAGGGCTATGGCTACACCTTC.

The chain uses TRBV5-6 and TRBJ2-2, with TRBD2 as a possible D gene (5 bases). Per germline, CDR1 SGHDT and CDR2 YYEEEE. CDR3 length: 18 amino acids. Trimming took off 1 base at V and 0 bases at J, with 16 bases between the two ends. CDR3 bases: TGTGCCAGCAGCTTGATTGGCCTAGCCGAGACGAACACCGGGGAGCTGTTTTTT. Translating it yields CASSLIGLAETNTGELFF.